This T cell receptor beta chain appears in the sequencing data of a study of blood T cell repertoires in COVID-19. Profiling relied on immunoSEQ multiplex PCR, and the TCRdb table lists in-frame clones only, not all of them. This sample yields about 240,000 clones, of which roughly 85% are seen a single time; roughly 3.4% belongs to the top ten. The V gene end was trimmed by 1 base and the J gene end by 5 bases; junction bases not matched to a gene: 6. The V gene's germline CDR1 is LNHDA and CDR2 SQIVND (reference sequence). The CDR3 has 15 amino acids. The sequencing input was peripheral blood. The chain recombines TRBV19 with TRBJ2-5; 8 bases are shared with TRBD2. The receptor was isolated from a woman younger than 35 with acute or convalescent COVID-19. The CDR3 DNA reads TGTGCCAGTAGTATAGCGGGAGGGCCGTTTGAGACCCAGTACTTC. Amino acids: CASSIAGGPFETQYF.